The T cell receptor (beta chain) described here comes from a study of cytomegalovirus exposure and HLA in healthy donors. Whole-study results and caveats: Excluded were some V segments that proved indistinguishable, including TRBV6-2 and TRBV6-3.

Details on this clone: Its antigen is not identified.

The V gene's germline CDR1 is MNHEY and CDR2 SVGAGI. V lost 11 bases and J lost 2, with 9 bases in between. CDR3 size: 12 residues. Use of 60 Vbeta and 13 Jbeta primers characterized the PCR. Some clones are missing from TCRdb's copy, which holds only in-frame ones; the method was immunoSEQ multiplex PCR. The sample lists more than 140,000 clones, about three fifths occurring once. The chain uses TRBV6-5 and TRBJ2-2; tentative D call: TRBD2 (5 bases). The sample taken for sequencing was PBMCs. The clonotype comes from a woman aged 25 to 39 in good health and CMV-seropositive. The CDR3 sequence: CAVRGNTGELFF. In DNA form, the CDR3 reads TGTGCCGTTCGGGGTAACACCGGGGAGCTGTTTTTT.